This entry lists 8 T cell receptor beta chains sequenced from one sample in a study of shared clonotypes between healthy human individuals (dated by TCRdb to 2019 to 2021). The library was prepared using the immunoSEQ multiplex PCR assay. Entries here come from immuneACCESS through TCRdb and include only in-frame sequences with V and J called. Some clones fail to appear in such tables; in the studies checked, an unresolved V gene covers under half of the shortfall, and the cause of the remainder is unknown. In all, the sample holds around 2.1 million clones, and about 92% of those were seen once. The biggest ten clones account for about 1.8% of the sample. CD8 naive samples consisted of CD45RO-negative cells that were positively selected for CCR7, yielding a CD45RA+CCR7+ population without TemRA cells. Sequencing was carried out using naive CD8+ T cells from PBMCs. The cell subset or site label corresponds to: CD45RA+CCR7+. Source of these receptors: a man aged 18 to 30 in good health. Some clones in this sample may be carry-over from other donors' samples.

The gene calls are TRBV7-6 and TRBJ2-1; TRBD1 might be the D (8 bases). This CDR3 is built from 17 residues. Germline V CDR1 and CDR2: SGHVS, FNYEAQ. Trimming stripped 7 bases from V and 8 bases from J, with 27 bases between. CDR3 sequence: CASNLGPRGRGQDEQFF. The CDR3 nucleotides are TGTGCCAGCAACTTGGGCCCGCGGGGGAGGGGACAGGATGAGCAGTTCTTC.

This chain connects TRBV6-5 to TRBJ2-7, with 10 bases aligning to TRBD2. CDR1 and CDR2 from the germline V gene are MNHEY and SVGAGI. The CDR3 spans 15 residues. V shed 6 bases and J 6 bases; nucleotides not matched to a gene: 11. CDR3 region: CASRVGLAGVPEQYF. In nucleotides, the CDR3 is TGTGCCAGCAGGGTGGGTCTAGCGGGAGTCCCCGAGCAGTACTTC.

The chain combines TRBV13 with TRBJ2-7; tentative D call: TRBD2 (5 bases). CDR3 length: 13 residues. Trimming pared 4 bases from V and 4 bases from J, leaving 11 bases between. Per germline, CDR1 PRHDT and CDR2 FYEKMQ (reference sequence). CDR3: CASSYRSGYEQYF. CDR3 nucleotide sequence: TGTGCCAGCAGCTACCGAAGCGGATACGAGCAGTACTTC.

Only one count was recorded for this clone. This sequence joins TRBV11-2 and TRBJ2-7; no reliable D call. The CDR3 runs 12 residues. Germline V CDR1 and CDR2: SGHAT, FQNNGV. Trimming removed 5 bases at V and 3 bases at J, with 8 bases between. The CDR3 nucleotides read TGTGCCAGCAGCCCTACTAACTACGAGCAGTACTTC. This encodes CASSPTNYEQYF. Based on the CDR3 plus reference TRBV11-2 and TRBJ2-7, the full variable domain is EAGVAQSPRYKIIEKRQSVAFWCNPISGHATLYWYQQILGQGPKLLIQFQNNGVVDDSQLPKDRFSAERLKGVDSTLKIQPAKLEDSAVYLCASSPTNYEQYFGPGTRLTVT.

This clone has just one count. This chain connects TRBV25-1 to TRBJ2-7, with TRBD2 identical over 8 bases. The length of the CDR3 is 16 residues. The V segment lost 2 bases and the J segment 2 bases; nucleotides outside the gene matches: 8. Germline assignment: CDR1 MGHDK and CDR2 SYGVNS. CDR3 coding DNA: TGTGCCAGCAGTGAAAAGCCCGGGAGGGGAACCTACGAGCAGTACTTC. This codes for CASSEKPGRGTYEQYF.

Worth noting for this clone: Within the sample, other DNA sequences also encode this same CDR3. V gene TRBV19 combines with J gene TRBJ2-1; D is possibly TRBD2 (6 bases). The V end lost 3 bases, the J end lost 1 base, and 10 bases lay between the germline ends. Germline values: CDR1 LNHDA, CDR2 SQIVND (reference sequence). This CDR3 region has 15 residues. This chain's CDR3 is CASSIGSGSYNEQFF. For the CDR3, the DNA is TGTGCCAGTAGTATTGGAAGCGGGTCCTACAATGAGCAGTTCTTC.

This chain uses TRBV6-5 with TRBJ1-2; D gene unclear. Germline assignment: CDR1 MNHEY and CDR2 SVGAGI. The CDR3 is 11 amino acids. Between the trimmed V and J ends, which lost 6 bases and 4 bases, there was a span of 6 bases. The CDR3 DNA sequence: TGTGCCAGCAGCGAAACCTATGGCTACACCTTC. Translating gives CASSETYGYTF.

The gene calls are TRBV18 and TRBJ1-1; D not resolved. This CDR3 contains 16 residues. V was pared by 2 bases and J by 3 bases, with 16 bases between. Germline V gives CDR1 KGHSH, CDR2 LQKENI. The CDR3 sequence: CASSPYGDGSDTEAFF. The CDR3 DNA reads as TGTGCCAGCTCACCATACGGGGATGGGTCCGACACTGAAGCTTTCTTT.